The present TCR beta chain was sequenced within a study of blood T cell repertoires in COVID-19. The CDR3 length is 12 residues. CDR1 is SGHAT, CDR2 FQDESV, per germline (reference sequence). Trimming pared 0 bases from V and 5 bases from J, leaving 5 bases between. Recovered status in Cohort 3 required two negative PCRs, clearance, or symptom resolution. Original data processing: Nucleated cell number was recorded as an estimate derived from reference gene primer amplification. This table comes from immunoSEQ multiplex PCR, and its TCRdb copy is limited to in-frame clones, with some not included. The DNA gave D and trimming, while V, J and clone size come from that table. The table includes around 240,000 clones, 80% to 90% detected once.

The sequenced sample was PBMCs or T cells enriched from blood (not recorded which). This chain links TRBV11-1 with TRBJ2-7, with D unclear. This TCR was sampled from a woman in her fifties or sixties who had recovered from COVID-19. The CDR3 sequence is CASSLAGHEQYF. The CDR3 nucleotides read TGTGCCAGCAGCTTAGCTGGCCACGAGCAGTACTTC.